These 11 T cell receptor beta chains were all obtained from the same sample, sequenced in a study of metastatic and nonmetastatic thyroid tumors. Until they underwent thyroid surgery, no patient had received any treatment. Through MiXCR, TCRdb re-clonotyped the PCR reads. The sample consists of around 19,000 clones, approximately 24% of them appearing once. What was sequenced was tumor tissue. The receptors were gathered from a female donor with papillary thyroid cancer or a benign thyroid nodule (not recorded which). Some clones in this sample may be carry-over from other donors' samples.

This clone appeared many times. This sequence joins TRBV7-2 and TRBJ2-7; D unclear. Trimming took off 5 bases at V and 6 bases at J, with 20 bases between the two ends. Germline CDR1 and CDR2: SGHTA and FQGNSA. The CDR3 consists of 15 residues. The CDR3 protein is CASSRRGSTKLEQYF. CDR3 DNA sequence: TGTGCCAGCAGCCGTAGAGGTTCTACGAAGCTCGAGCAGTACTTC.

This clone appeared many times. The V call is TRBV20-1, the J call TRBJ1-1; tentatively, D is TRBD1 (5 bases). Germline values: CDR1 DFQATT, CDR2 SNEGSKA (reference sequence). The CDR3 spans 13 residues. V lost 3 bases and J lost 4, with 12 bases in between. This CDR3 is CSASPHTGTEAFF. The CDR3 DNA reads TGCAGTGCTAGTCCTCACACAGGCACTGAAGCTTTCTTT.

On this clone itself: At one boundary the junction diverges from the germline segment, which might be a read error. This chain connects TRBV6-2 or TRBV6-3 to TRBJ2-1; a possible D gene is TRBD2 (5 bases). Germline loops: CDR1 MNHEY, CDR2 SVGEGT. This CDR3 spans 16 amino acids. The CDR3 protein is CASSELLAGDYNEQFF. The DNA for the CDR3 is TGCGCCAGCAGCGAGCTTCTAGCTGGAGACTACAATGAGCAGTTCTTC.

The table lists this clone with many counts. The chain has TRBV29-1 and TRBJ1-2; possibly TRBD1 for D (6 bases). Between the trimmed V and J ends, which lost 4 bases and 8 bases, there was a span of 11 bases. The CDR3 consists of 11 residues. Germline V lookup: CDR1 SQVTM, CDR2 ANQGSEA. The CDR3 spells CSVGGPEGYTF. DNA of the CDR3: TGCAGCGTTGGGGGGCCCGAAGGCTACACCTTC. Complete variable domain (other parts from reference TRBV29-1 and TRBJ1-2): SAVISQKPSRDICQRGTSLTIQCQVDSQVTMMFWYRQQPGQSLTLIATANQGSEATYESGFVIDKFPISRPNLTFSTLTVSNMSPEDSSIYLCSVGGPEGYTFGSGTRLTVV.

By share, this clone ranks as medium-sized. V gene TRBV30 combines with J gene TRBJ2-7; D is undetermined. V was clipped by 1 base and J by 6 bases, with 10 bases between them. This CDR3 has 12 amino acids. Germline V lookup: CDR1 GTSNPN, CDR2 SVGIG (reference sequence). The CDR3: CAWSGQSVEQYF. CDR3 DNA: TGTGCCTGGAGTGGGCAGTCTGTCGAGCAGTACTTC.

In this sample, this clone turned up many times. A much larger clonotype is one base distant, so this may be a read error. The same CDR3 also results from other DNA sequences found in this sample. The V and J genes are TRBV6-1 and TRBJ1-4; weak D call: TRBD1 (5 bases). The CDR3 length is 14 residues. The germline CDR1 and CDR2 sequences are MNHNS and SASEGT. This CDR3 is CASSGAKIYEKLFF. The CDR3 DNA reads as TGTGCTAGCAGTGGGGCGAAGATATATGAAAAACTGTTTTTT.

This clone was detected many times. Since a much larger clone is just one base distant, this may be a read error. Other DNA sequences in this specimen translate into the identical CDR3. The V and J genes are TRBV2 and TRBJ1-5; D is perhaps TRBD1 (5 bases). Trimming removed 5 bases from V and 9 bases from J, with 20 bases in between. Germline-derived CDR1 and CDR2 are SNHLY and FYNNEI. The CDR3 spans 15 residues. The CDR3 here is CASSPPPRELRPQHF. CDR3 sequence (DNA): TGTGCCAGCAGTCCTCCGCCCAGGGAGTTGCGGCCCCAGCATTTT.

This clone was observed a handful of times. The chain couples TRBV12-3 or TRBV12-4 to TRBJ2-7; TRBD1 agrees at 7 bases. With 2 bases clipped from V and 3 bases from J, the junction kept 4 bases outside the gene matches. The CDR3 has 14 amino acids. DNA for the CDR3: TGTGCCAGCAGTTTAAGGGGACAGCTCTACGAGCAGTACTTC. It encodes CASSLRGQLYEQYF.

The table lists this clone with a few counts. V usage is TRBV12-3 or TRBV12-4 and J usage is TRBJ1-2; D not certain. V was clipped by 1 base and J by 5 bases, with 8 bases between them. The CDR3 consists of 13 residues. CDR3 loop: CASSLGLGYGYTF. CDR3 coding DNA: TGTGCCAGCAGTTTAGGCTTGGGGTATGGCTACACCTTC.

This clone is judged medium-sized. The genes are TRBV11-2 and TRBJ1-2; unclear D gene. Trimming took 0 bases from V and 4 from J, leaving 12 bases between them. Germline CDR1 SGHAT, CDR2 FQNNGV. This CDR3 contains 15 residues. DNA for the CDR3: TGTGCCAGCAGCTTAGATCTGGGCGTAACCTATGGCTACACCTTC. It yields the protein CASSLDLGVTYGYTF.

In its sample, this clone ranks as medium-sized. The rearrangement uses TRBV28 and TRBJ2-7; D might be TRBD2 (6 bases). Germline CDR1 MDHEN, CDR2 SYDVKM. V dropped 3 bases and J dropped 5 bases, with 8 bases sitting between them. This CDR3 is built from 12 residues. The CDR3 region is CASSFGRDEQYF. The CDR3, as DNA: TGTGCCAGCAGTTTCGGGAGAGACGAGCAGTACTTC.